This passage covers 22 T cell receptor beta chains from one sample sequenced in a study of blood T cells in healthy people across ages. Primed by a sample-barcoded 5' primer and a J-beta primer mix, a second PCR proceeded for 7 to 11 cycles. Via MiXCR, TCRdb re-called the 5' RACE reads, giving one row per CDR3 protein. Here the sample spans more than 1,400,000 distinct CDR3 sequences, 42% being singletons. The sample consisted of blood. These receptors were taken from a woman between 18 and 29 years old in good health.

V gene TRBV19 combines with J gene TRBJ2-1, with D possibly TRBD2 on 7 matching bases. Between the trimmed V and J ends, which lost 1 base and 9 bases, there was a span of 13 bases. Germline V gives CDR1 LNHDA, CDR2 SQIVND (reference sequence). The CDR3 runs 14 residues. The CDR3 DNA follows: TGTGCCAGTAGTATAGGGCAGGGGAGGGGTGAGCAGTTCTTC. Translation gives CASSIGQGRGEQFF.

The chain employs TRBV20-1 and TRBJ1-5, with D tentatively TRBD1 (5 bases). Per germline, CDR1 DFQATT and CDR2 SNEGSKA (reference sequence). The CDR3 covers 14 residues. Trimming stripped 4 bases from V and 0 bases from J, with 10 bases between. The CDR3, as DNA: TGCAGTGCTAAAACCGGGACTAGCAATCAGCCCCAGCATTTT. Translated: CSAKTGTSNQPQHF.

In the case of this clonotype: Sequence at one end of the junction differs from germline and may be a read error. The chain combines TRBV5-1 with TRBJ2-3; 7 bases map to TRBD1. The V gene's germline CDR1 is SGHRS and CDR2 YFSETQ. The CDR3 runs 16 residues. The CDR3 sequence is CTSSDFRDSHPDTQYF. The CDR3 nucleotides are TGCACCAGCAGCGACTTCCGGGACAGCCACCCAGATACGCAGTATTTT.

This clonotype was recorded a few times. The J gene is TRBJ1-5, the V gene TRBV20-1; perhaps TRBD1 as D (5 bases). The CDR3 runs 12 residues. Germline values: CDR1 DFQATT, CDR2 SNEGSKA (reference sequence). The V and J ends lost 6 bases and 11 bases respectively, with 17 bases between them. CDR3 bases: TGCAGTGCCGCCTGGGGCGGGGTAACCCAGCATTTT. Translating it yields CSAAWGGVTQHF.

The J gene is TRBJ2-7, the V gene TRBV5-1; tentative D call: TRBD1 (6 bases). CDR1 is SGHRS, CDR2 YFSETQ, per germline. CDR3 length: 16 residues. Trimming cost V 5 bases and J 5 bases, with 23 bases left between them. CDR3: CASRLPEGGATDEQYF. As DNA, the CDR3 is TGCGCCAGCAGACTTCCAGAAGGGGGAGCGACGGACGAGCAGTACTTC.

The V gene is TRBV7-2, the J gene TRBJ1-2, with D tentatively TRBD1 (5 bases). The germline gives CDR1 SGHTA, CDR2 FQGNSA. Trimming removed 6 bases at V and 2 bases at J, with 16 bases between. The CDR3 covers 15 residues. Here the CDR3 reads CASRDWGGVNYGYTF. CDR3 bases: TGTGCCAGCAGAGATTGGGGGGGAGTAAACTATGGCTACACCTTC.

This clonotype was seen repeatedly, ten times or more. The V gene is TRBV29-1, the J gene TRBJ2-5, with unresolved D. Germline CDR1 is SQVTM and CDR2 is ANQGSEA. With 8 bases removed from V and 1 base from J, the gap between germline ends came to 17 bases. This CDR3 has 14 amino acids. CDR3 coding DNA: TGCAGCTTTAGGGCGTACGGCGTCCAAGAGACCCAGTACTTC. This sequence encodes CSFRAYGVQETQYF. The full variable domain, completed using reference TRBV29-1 and TRBJ2-5, is SAVISQKPSRDICQRGTSLTIQCQVDSQVTMMFWYRQQPGQSLTLIATANQGSEATYESGFVIDKFPISRPNLTFSTLTVSNMSPEDSSIYLCSFRAYGVQETQYFGPGTRLLVL.

This clonotype has ten or more counts. The V gene is TRBV25-1, the J gene TRBJ2-7; TRBD2 aligns across 12 bases. Germline V gene data show CDR1 as MGHDK and CDR2 as SYGVNS. Trimming removed 5 bases from V and 2 bases from J; junction bases left unmatched: 7. This CDR3 contains 16 residues. The CDR3 loop is CASSTIGLAGTYEQYF. The CDR3 DNA reads as TGTGCCAGCAGTACGATCGGACTAGCGGGAACCTACGAGCAGTACTTC.

The rearrangement links TRBV5-6 to TRBJ2-1; TRBD2 might be the D (7 bases). The end of the DNA aligns better with TRBJ2-7, so the J call may be wrong. Germline CDR1 reads SGHDT; CDR2 reads YYEEEE. The CDR3 has 16 residues. The CDR3 DNA is TGTGCCAGCAGCTTGGATGGGGGGGCGCGATACAATGAGCAGTACTTC. It specifies CASSLDGGARYNEQYF.

The chain combines TRBV20-1 with TRBJ2-1, with TRBD2 matching 11 bases. The ends lost 6 bases at V and 3 bases at J; junction bases unmatched: 10. The CDR3 is made up of 16 amino acids. Germline V gene sequence: CDR1 DFQATT, CDR2 SNEGSKA (reference sequence). The CDR3 DNA reads TGCAGTGCCGTTCGGCTAGCGGGAGGCCTCTACAATGAGCAGTTCTTC. It is translated as CSAVRLAGGLYNEQFF.

The rearrangement uses TRBV25-1 and TRBJ1-1; the D gene is possibly TRBD1 (5 bases). Germline-derived CDR1 and CDR2 are MGHDK and SYGVNS. V was pared by 6 bases and J by 4 bases, with 15 bases between. The CDR3 sequence is 14 residues long. The CDR3 here is CASRYEGLSTEAFF. In DNA form, the CDR3 reads TGTGCCAGCAGGTATGAGGGGTTGAGCACTGAAGCTTTCTTT.

The sample holds a few counts of this clonotype. V usage is TRBV20-1 and J usage is TRBJ1-2; the match to TRBD1 covers 8 bases. There are 14 residues in the CDR3. After removal of 6 bases from V and 1 base from J, the junction contained 7 bases not matched to a gene. CDR1 and CDR2 (germline): DFQATT, SNEGSKA (reference sequence). CDR3 loop: CSAQTGVLNYGYTF. CDR3 nucleotides: TGCAGTGCCCAGACAGGGGTCCTTAACTATGGCTACACCTTC.

V gene TRBV5-1 combines with J gene TRBJ1-1; D is unresolved. Germline CDR1 reads SGHRS; CDR2 reads YFSETQ. Deletions cut 2 bases from V and 5 bases from J, with 13 bases between. This CDR3 region has 14 residues. The CDR3 DNA reads as TGCGCCAGCAGCTTCGGCTCAGGAGGGACTGAAGCTTTCTTT. It encodes CASSFGSGGTEAFF. The whole variable domain, remainder taken from reference TRBV5-1 and TRBJ1-1, is KAGVTQTPRYLIKTRGQQVTLSCSPISGHRSVSWYQQTPGQGLQFLFEYFSETQRNKGNFPGRFSGRQFSNSRSEMNVSTLELGDSALYLCASSFGSGGTEAFFGQGTRLTVV.

The sample holds many counts of this clonotype. As DNA, the CDR3 is TGCGCCAGCAGCCCCTCTAGCGGGAAGAGCTCCTACGAGCAGTACTTC. Translated, it gives CASSPSSGKSSYEQYF. The V and J genes are TRBV4-1 and TRBJ2-7, with TRBD2 matching over 9 bases. V lost 4 bases, J lost 0 bases, and 7 bases stayed unmatched. The CDR3 extends over 16 amino acids. Germline loops: CDR1 MGHRA, CDR2 YSYEKL.

The chain links TRBV5-6 to TRBJ2-2; 7 bases are a match to TRBD2. This CDR3 is built from 17 residues. CDR1 SGHDT and CDR2 YYEEEE come from the germline V gene. Unmatched junction bases numbered 5, after V lost 0 bases and J lost 0 bases. The DNA for the CDR3 is TGTGCCAGCAGCTTGGAAGCGGGGAACGCGAACACCGGGGAGCTGTTTTTT. Translated: CASSLEAGNANTGELFF.

This clonotype was counted only a few times. This rearrangement joins TRBV2 to TRBJ2-1, with 10 bases matching TRBD2. Trimming at V came to 8 bases and at J to 3 bases, leaving 4 bases not matched to a gene. The CDR3 runs 14 residues. The V gene's germline CDR1 is SNHLY and CDR2 FYNNEI. The chain's CDR3 is CASCEREGYNEQFF. For the CDR3, the DNA is TGTGCCAGCTGCGAGCGGGAGGGCTACAATGAGCAGTTCTTC.

This chain's CDR3 is CASSPSSGPNSYEQYF. The CDR3 bases are TGTGCCAGCAGCCCCTCTAGCGGGCCCAACTCCTACGAGCAGTACTTC. The chain joins TRBV3-1 to TRBJ2-7, with 8 bases fitting TRBD2. V gave up 4 bases and J gave up 0 bases; unmatched junction bases: 8. Germline CDR1 LGHDT, CDR2 YNNKEL (reference sequence). The CDR3 has 16 amino acids.

This clonotype has more than one count but fewer than ten. This chain joins TRBV2 and TRBJ2-5; 11 bases match TRBD2. This CDR3 has 16 residues. Germline-derived CDR1 and CDR2 are SNHLY and FYNNEI. V trimming: 3 bases; J trimming: 2 bases; junction bases outside the gene matches: 5. CDR3 sequence (DNA): TGTGCCAGCAGTGAGGCTAGCGGGGGGCTTCAAGAGACCCAGTACTTC. As protein: CASSEASGGLQETQYF.

This clonotype was observed a few times. The genes are TRBV27 and TRBJ2-7; 11 bases line up with TRBD1. CDR1 is MNHEY, CDR2 SMNVEV, per germline (reference sequence). After removal of 7 bases from V and 2 bases from J, the junction contained 10 bases not matched to a gene. This CDR3 is 16 amino acids long. The CDR3 DNA reads TGTGCCAGCATCCAAAAGATGGGACAGGGGGCCTACGAGCAGTACTTC. Translated: CASIQKMGQGAYEQYF.

This sequence joins TRBV7-3 and TRBJ2-5; 7 bases match TRBD1. Germline values: CDR1 SGHTA, CDR2 FQGTGA. The CDR3 covers 14 residues. The ends lost 5 bases at V and 11 bases at J; junction bases unmatched: 14. CDR3 in amino acids: CASSNRQGYNEQYF. The CDR3 nucleotides read TGTGCCAGCAGCAACCGACAGGGATACAATGAGCAGTACTTC.

The rearrangement joins TRBV12-3 or TRBV12-4 to TRBJ2-3; D possibly corresponds to TRBD1 (6 bases). The CDR3 consists of 18 residues. V lost 6 bases and J lost 0, with 22 bases in between. The CDR3 DNA reads TGTGCCAGCAGGGTGGGGGCAGCCCTAGCCCTTAGCACAGATACGCAGTATTTT. Its protein product is CASRVGAALALSTDTQYF.

The V and J genes are TRBV9 and TRBJ2-5, with TRBD2 identical over 10 bases. Germline-derived CDR1 and CDR2 are SGDLS and YYNGEE. CDR3 size: 17 residues. The V and J ends lost 3 bases and 11 bases, in that order; junction bases with no gene match: 19. The CDR3 region has the DNA TGTGCCAGCAGCGCGAATAGCGGGGGGAACCTATACAATGAGCAGTACTTC. As protein: CASSANSGGNLYNEQYF.